Listed below are T cell receptor beta chains from one sample, sequenced in a study of OX40 agonist ivuxolimab in advanced cancers. Assay used: immunoSEQ multiplex PCR; TCRdb lists only in-frame clones, some missing. The repertoire consists of tens of thousands of clones, with 85% to 90% occurring once and the leading ten covering roughly 0.75%. The sequences come from CD4+ or CD8+ T cells sorted from blood, collected in a trial of the OX40 agonist ivuxolimab. These receptors originate from an adult with an advanced solid tumor such as melanoma, head and neck, liver or kidney cancer. Both conserved end residues are part of each CDR3. D genes are given only for firm matches. Clone size is stated in some rows and not others, as once, few, many or a class when expanded.

clone size	D gene	V gene	J gene	CDR3 protein	CDR3 DNA
.	.	TRBV2	TRBJ1-1	CASSIRPETEAFF	TGTGCCAGCAGTATCAGGCCGGAGACTGAAGCTTTCTTT
.	TRBD1	TRBV10-1	TRBJ2-5	CASYDRGGETQYF	TGCGCCAGCTATGACAGGGGAGGAGAGACCCAGTACTTC
few	.	TRBV7-2	TRBJ1-4	CASSLSREQGALFF	TGTGCCAGCAGCTTATCAAGGGAACAGGGAGCACTGTTTTTT
.	.	TRBV19	TRBJ2-7	CASSHGSEQYF	TGTGCCAGTAGCCACGGGAGCGAGCAGTACTTC
.	.	TRBV20-1	TRBJ2-7	CSAVRGYEQYF	TGCAGTGCGGTCCGGGGGTACGAGCAGTACTTC
.	TRBD1	TRBV7-2	TRBJ2-7	CASSAQGQASYEQYF	TGTGCCAGCAGCGCACAGGGACAGGCCTCCTACGAGCAGTACTTC
.	.	TRBV19	TRBJ2-7	CASHLVGDSYEQYF	TGTGCCAGCCACTTGGTGGGGGATTCCTACGAGCAGTACTTC
.	.	TRBV7-9	TRBJ2-1	CASSLMAPGNEQFF	TGTGCCAGCAGCTTAATGGCCCCCGGGAATGAGCAGTTCTTC
once	.	TRBV5-1	TRBJ1-4	CASSPATVDEKLFF	TGCGCCAGCAGCCCGGCGACGGTAGATGAAAAACTGTTTTTT
.	.	TRBV29-1	TRBJ2-7	CSVVSGNYEQYF	TGCAGCGTTGTGTCGGGGAACTACGAGCAGTACTTC
.	.	TRBV5-6	TRBJ2-1	CASTSYSSYNEQFF	TGTGCCAGCACCAGTTATTCATCCTACAATGAGCAGTTCTTC
.	TRBD2	TRBV5-5	TRBJ2-1	CASSPAGPYNEQFF	TGTGCCAGCAGCCCAGCGGGACCCTACAATGAGCAGTTCTTC
.	.	TRBV11-2	TRBJ2-7	CASSLSHEQYF	TGTGCCAGCAGCTTATCCCACGAGCAGTACTTC
.	.	TRBV9	TRBJ2-6	CASSSHSGANVLTF	TGTGCCAGCAGCTCCCATTCTGGGGCCAACGTCCTGACTTTC
.	.	TRBV25-1	TRBJ2-7	CASSFSYEQYF	TGTGCCAGCAGTTTTTCCTACGAGCAGTACTTC
.	TRBD1	TRBV28	TRBJ2-2	CASSQQGSGELFF	TGTGCCAGCAGTCAACAGGGGTCCGGGGAGCTGTTTTTT
.	TRBD1	TRBV2	TRBJ1-1	CASSTRDRGETEAFF	TGTGCCAGCAGTACCCGGGACAGGGGAGAGACTGAAGCTTTCTTT
.	TRBD1	TRBV7-6	TRBJ1-2	CASSLGQGVRYTF	TGTGCCAGCAGCTTAGGACAGGGTGTTCGCTACACCTTC
.	.	TRBV4-2	TRBJ2-5	CASSQEGGPAETQYF	TGTGCCAGCAGCCAAGAGGGGGGGCCAGCGGAGACCCAGTACTTC
.	TRBD2	TRBV5-5	TRBJ2-5	CASSLAGRGGQETQYF	TGTGCCAGCAGCTTGGCCGGGAGGGGCGGGCAGGAGACCCAGTACTTC
.	.	TRBV28	TRBJ2-7	CASSTDGYEQYF	TGTGCCAGCAGTACTGACGGCTACGAGCAGTACTTC
.	.	TRBV27	TRBJ2-1	CASRGLGEQFF	TGTGCCAGCAGGGGGCTAGGTGAGCAGTTCTTC
.	TRBD1	TRBV6-5	TRBJ1-1	CASSYEGGLTEAFF	TGTGCCAGCAGTTACGAAGGGGGCCTCACTGAAGCTTTCTTT
few	TRBD1	TRBV2	TRBJ1-5	CASAGQALVSNQPQHF	TGTGCCAGCGCGGGACAGGCTCTTGTAAGCAATCAGCCCCAGCATTTT
.	.	TRBV6-1	TRBJ2-6	CASREEPQAGGANVLTF	TGTGCCAGCAGGGAAGAACCGCAGGCGGGTGGGGCCAACGTCCTGACTTTC
once	TRBD1	TRBV27	TRBJ2-1	CASSLWQGASYNEQFF	TGTGCCAGCAGTTTATGGCAGGGGGCATCCTACAATGAGCAGTTCTTC
.	.	TRBV2	TRBJ2-2	CASSVTGITGELFF	TGTGCCAGCAGTGTAACAGGGATTACCGGGGAGCTGTTTTTT
.	.	TRBV20-1	TRBJ1-3	CSARGGNTIYF	TGCAGTGCTAGAGGGGGAAACACCATATATTTT
.	TRBD1	TRBV12-5	TRBJ2-7	CASGQGAYEQYF	TGTGCTAGTGGTCAGGGGGCCTACGAGCAGTACTTC
.	.	TRBV6-4	TRBJ1-6	CASKRDNSYNSPLHF	TGTGCCAGCAAGAGGGACAACTCATATAATTCACCCCTCCACTTT
.	.	TRBV7-2	TRBJ2-7	CASSSGPLVSYEQYF	TGTGCCAGCAGCTCCGGCCCCCTGGTCTCCTACGAGCAGTACTTC
.	TRBD1	TRBV27	TRBJ2-1	CASSFDRGRDNEQFF	TGTGCCAGCAGTTTCGACAGGGGGCGAGACAATGAGCAGTTCTTC
.	TRBD1	TRBV5-1	TRBJ2-5	CASSRRDRIQETQYF	TGCGCCAGCAGCCGGAGGGACAGGATACAAGAGACCCAGTACTTC
.	TRBD1	TRBV5-1	TRBJ1-2	CASSVTGGTNYGYTF	TGCGCCAGCAGCGTGACAGGGGGCACAAACTATGGCTACACCTTC
.	TRBD1	TRBV27	TRBJ2-7	CASSLRQGVEQYF	TGTGCCAGCAGTCTAAGACAGGGTGTCGAGCAGTACTTC
.	.	TRBV18	TRBJ2-3	CASSPRVAGVISDTQYF	TGTGCCAGCTCACCACGGGTTGCAGGGGTGATATCAGATACGCAGTATTTT
.	.	TRBV19	TRBJ2-5	CASSDQGNVGETQYF	TGTGCCAGTAGCGACCAGGGGAATGTCGGGGAGACCCAGTACTTC
.	.	TRBV5-1	TRBJ2-3	CASSPGQISSTDTQYF	TGCGCCAGCAGCCCCGGACAGATCTCTAGCACAGATACGCAGTATTTT
few	.	TRBV20-1	TRBJ1-1	CSARYYGEAFF	TGCAGTGCTAGATATTACGGTGAAGCTTTCTTT
.	.	TRBV4-2	TRBJ1-4	CASSRGVGQGGATNEKLFF	TGTGCCAGCAGCCGAGGCGTCGGTCAGGGAGGAGCAACTAATGAAAAACTGTTTTTT
.	.	TRBV6-6	TRBJ1-5	CASSFGQNQPQHF	TGTGCCAGCAGTTTCGGACAGAATCAGCCCCAGCATTTT
.	.	TRBV19	TRBJ2-1	CASSILGTLGNEQFF	TGTGCCAGTAGTATCCTCGGGACTCTAGGGAATGAGCAGTTCTTC
.	.	TRBV19	TRBJ1-4	CASSRQVNEKLFF	TGTGCCAGTAGTCGACAGGTTAATGAAAAACTGTTTTTT
once	TRBD2	TRBV27	TRBJ2-7	CASSLGIPGTSVSYEQYF	TGTGCCAGCAGTTTAGGGATACCCGGGACTAGCGTATCCTACGAGCAGTACTTC
.	.	TRBV13	TRBJ2-5	CASSLWAGSETQYF	TGTGCCAGCAGCTTATGGGCAGGGAGTGAGACCCAGTACTTC
.	TRBD1	TRBV6-6	TRBJ1-3	CASSSYRGFSGNTIYF	TGTGCCAGCAGTTCTTACAGGGGGTTTTCTGGAAACACCATATATTTT
once	.	TRBV5-5	TRBJ2-2	CASSLAGTQGTGELFF	TGTGCCAGCAGCTTGGCCGGAACACAGGGCACCGGGGAGCTGTTTTTT
.	.	TRBV7-2	TRBJ2-6	CASSSDRSSGANVLTF	TGTGCCAGCAGCTCCGACCGGAGCTCTGGGGCCAACGTCCTGACTTTC